Below are 28 T cell receptor beta chains sequenced from a single sample in a study of cytomegalovirus exposure and HLA in healthy donors. PCR employed 60 Vbeta and 13 Jbeta primers. Assay: immunoSEQ multiplex PCR; the TCRdb copy retains only in-frame clones and omits some. The top ten clones hold 0.38% of a sample with 170,000 or so clones, almost 85% of them seen once. The material sequenced was PBMCs. Receptors were obtained from a boy between 2 and 10 years old in good health and CMV-seronegative.

The chain employs TRBV7-9 and TRBJ2-1, with 9 nucleotides matching TRBD2. The CDR3 length is 17 residues. Germline lookup yields CDR1 SEHNR and CDR2 FQNEAQ (reference sequence). Germline trimming cut 1 base from V and 6 bases from J; bases unmatched to any gene: 10. The CDR3 DNA sequence: TGTGCCAGCAGCTTAGGGAGGTTGCTAGCGGGATCCAATGAGCAGTTCTTC. The encoded protein is CASSLGRLLAGSNEQFF.

The chain employs TRBV6-4 and TRBJ1-2, with 10 nucleotides matching TRBD1. V lost 5 bases, J lost 7 bases, and 4 bases stayed unmatched. CDR1 and CDR2 (germline): MRHNA, SNTAGT. The CDR3 runs to 13 residues. CDR3 region: CASSPDRGFGYTF. The DNA of the CDR3 is TGTGCCAGCAGTCCGGACAGGGGGTTTGGCTACACCTTC.

V and J are TRBV4-2 and TRBJ2-1; TRBD2 matches at 13 bases. This CDR3 region has 16 residues. CDR1 is LGHNA and CDR2 is YNFKEQ in the germline V gene. V lost 4 bases, J lost 7 bases, and 7 bases stayed unmatched. For the CDR3, the DNA is TGTGCCAGCAGCCTAAGGACTAGCGGGAGTGTAAATGAGCAGTTCTTC. This codes for CASSLRTSGSVNEQFF.

The chain uses TRBV6-5 and TRBJ2-3, with D possibly TRBD1 on 6 matching bases. CDR3 length equals 15 residues. Germline V CDR1 and CDR2: MNHEY, SVGAGI. V gave up 9 bases and J gave up 0 bases, with 16 bases separating them. In DNA form, the CDR3 reads TGTGCCAGGGCCTCCGGGACACCTAGCACAGATACGCAGTATTTT. Translating it yields CARASGTPSTDTQYF.

V and J are TRBV4-1 and TRBJ2-1, with D maybe TRBD2 (6 bases). CDR3 length equals 14 residues. Germline lookup yields CDR1 MGHRA and CDR2 YSYEKL. The V end lost 2 bases, the J end lost 6 bases, and 11 bases lay between the germline ends. Here the CDR3 reads CASSQYSGTNEQFF. CDR3 nucleotides: TGCGCCAGCAGCCAATATAGCGGAACCAATGAGCAGTTCTTC.

V and J are TRBV7-9 and TRBJ1-1; possibly TRBD1 for D (6 bases). V was clipped by 3 bases and J by 5 bases, with 13 bases between them. CDR1 SEHNR and CDR2 FQNEAQ come from the germline V gene (reference sequence). CDR3 size: 14 residues. The CDR3 sequence: CASSLRGGGTEAFF. The DNA for the CDR3 is TGTGCCAGCAGCTTGAGAGGGGGGGGAACTGAAGCTTTCTTT. Variable domain in full (rest from reference TRBV7-9 and TRBJ1-1): DTGVSQNPRHKITKRGQNVTFRCDPISEHNRLYWYRQTLGQGPEFLTYFQNEAQLEKSRLLSDRFSAERPKGSFSTLEIQRTEQGDSAMYLCASSLRGGGTEAFFGQGTRLTVV.

This chain links TRBV29-1 with TRBJ1-2; 7 bases map to TRBD1. Germline CDR1 SQVTM, CDR2 ANQGSEA. V lost 7 bases to trimming and J lost 7 bases; unmatched junction nucleotides: 12. The CDR3 loop spans 13 amino acids. CDR3 bases: TGCAGCGCCGAGGACAGGAACGCCGGTGGCTACACCTTC. Amino acids: CSAEDRNAGGYTF.

The chain is built from TRBV18 and TRBJ1-4; 11 positions agree with TRBD1. Germline V lookup: CDR1 KGHSH, CDR2 LQKENI. V was pared by 6 bases and J by 8 bases, with 8 bases of the junction left unmatched. CDR3 length equals 15 residues. CDR3 sequence: CASSADRGQKEKLFF. The CDR3 region has the DNA TGTGCCAGCTCGGCGGACAGGGGGCAAAAAGAAAAACTGTTTTTT. The full variable domain, its missing parts supplied by reference TRBV18 and TRBJ1-4, is NAGVMQNPRHLVRRRGQEARLRCSPMKGHSHVYWYRQLPEEGLKFMVYLQKENIIDESGMPKERFSAEFPKEGPSILRIQQVVRGDSAAYFCASSADRGQKEKLFFGSGTQLSVL.

The chain is built from TRBV10-3 and TRBJ2-7; 7 bases line up with TRBD2. Germline V gene lookup returns CDR1 ENHRY and CDR2 SYGVKD. V dropped 0 bases and J dropped 9; count of bases not matched to a gene: 5. The CDR3 extends over 13 amino acids. CDR3 residues: CAISESAGEGQYF. In DNA form, the CDR3 reads TGTGCCATCAGTGAGTCGGCCGGGGAGGGGCAGTACTTC.

V gene TRBV2 combines with J gene TRBJ1-5; TRBD1 aligns across 11 bases. The CDR3 loop spans 15 amino acids. Germline values: CDR1 SNHLY, CDR2 FYNNEI. The trim removed 4 bases at V and 1 base at J, leaving 0 bases unmatched. The CDR3 DNA sequence: TGTGCCAGCAGTGGGGACAGGGGGAGCAATCAGCCCCAGCATTTT. Its protein is CASSGDRGSNQPQHF.

This chain links TRBV5-1 with TRBJ2-2; 9 positions match TRBD1. Trimming cost V 3 bases and J 4 bases; bases outside gene matches: 10. Germline lookup yields CDR1 SGHRS and CDR2 YFSETQ. This CDR3 is 17 amino acids long. The CDR3 is CASSYVPGQGPTGELFF. The CDR3 nucleotides read TGCGCCAGCAGCTACGTCCCGGGACAGGGTCCCACCGGGGAGCTGTTTTTT. Drawing the rest from reference TRBV5-1 and TRBJ2-2, the complete variable domain is KAGVTQTPRYLIKTRGQQVTLSCSPISGHRSVSWYQQTPGQGLQFLFEYFSETQRNKGNFPGRFSGRQFSNSRSEMNVSTLELGDSALYLCASSYVPGQGPTGELFFGEGSRLTVL.

The rearrangement uses TRBV9 and TRBJ2-5, with TRBD1 identical over 7 bases. Germline CDR1 reads SGDLS; CDR2 reads YYNGEE. The V and J ends lost 3 bases and 0 bases, in that order; junction bases with no gene match: 11. The CDR3 runs to 17 residues. This chain's CDR3 is CASSGTVGQSYQETQYF. CDR3 nucleotides: TGTGCCAGCAGCGGAACAGTGGGACAGTCGTACCAAGAGACCCAGTACTTC.

The V and J genes are TRBV10-3 and TRBJ1-2; TRBD1 agrees at 7 bases. The CDR3 extends over 12 amino acids. The germline V gene encodes CDR1 ENHRY and CDR2 SYGVKD. The V gene end was trimmed by 2 bases and the J gene end by 6 bases; junction bases not matched to a gene: 0. CDR3 coding DNA: TGTGCCATCAGTGAGACAGGGGATGGCTACACCTTC. Protein sequence: CAISETGDGYTF.

This clone was counted a single time. The chain joins TRBV28 to TRBJ1-2, with a possible D match to TRBD1 (6 bases). The V end lost 4 bases, the J end lost 4 bases, and 13 bases lay between the germline ends. The CDR3 covers 14 residues. Germline V lookup: CDR1 MDHEN, CDR2 SYDVKM. CDR3 sequence (DNA): TGTGCCAGCAGTTCCCCTGGGGGCTCCTATGGCTACACCTTC. This sequence encodes CASSSPGGSYGYTF.

The count of this clone is one. This chain connects TRBV6-1 to TRBJ2-7; 7 bases are a match to TRBD2. The V and J ends lost 6 bases and 0 bases, in that order; junction bases with no gene match: 8. The CDR3 covers 15 residues. Germline V gene lookup returns CDR1 MNHNS and CDR2 SASEGT. CDR3 sequence (DNA): TGTGCCAGCAGCGAGTTTGGACTAGGCTCCTACGAGCAGTACTTC. This codes for CASSEFGLGSYEQYF.

This sequence joins TRBV30 and TRBJ1-4, with 10 positions matching TRBD1. This CDR3 has 14 amino acids. V was clipped by 1 base and J by 8 bases; unmatched bases: 4. Germline V lookup: CDR1 GTSNPN, CDR2 SVGIG (reference sequence). The CDR3 protein is CAWSGQGAREKLFF. The CDR3, as DNA: TGTGCCTGGAGTGGACAGGGGGCGCGGGAAAAACTGTTTTTT.

The V call is TRBV4-1, the J call TRBJ2-7, with D possibly TRBD1 on 5 matching bases. The length of the CDR3 is 14 residues. Germline V lookup: CDR1 MGHRA, CDR2 YSYEKL. With 3 bases removed from V and 4 bases from J, the gap between germline ends came to 13 bases. In DNA, the CDR3 is TGCGCCAGCAGCCACCCCGGCGACAGATACGAGCAGTACTTC. Translated, it gives CASSHPGDRYEQYF.

V usage is TRBV5-1 and J usage is TRBJ2-1; 9 bases are shared with TRBD1. The CDR3 consists of 17 residues. J was trimmed by 5 bases and V by 1 base; bases with no gene match: 10. Germline loops: CDR1 SGHRS, CDR2 YFSETQ. DNA for the CDR3: TGCGCCAGCAGCTTGCCCATACCCCGGGACAGGGACAATGAGCAGTTCTTC. Translation gives CASSLPIPRDRDNEQFF.

The chain couples TRBV2 to TRBJ2-1, with 7 bases fitting TRBD2. V was clipped by 6 bases and J by 10 bases; unmatched bases: 6. Looked up from germline, CDR1 is SNHLY and CDR2 is FYNNEI. There are 12 residues in the CDR3. CDR3 sequence: CASRFSGSEQFF. The CDR3 nucleotides read TGTGCCAGCAGGTTTAGCGGGTCCGAGCAGTTCTTC.

The chain links TRBV28 to TRBJ2-7, with D unresolved. With 4 bases removed from V and 0 bases from J, the gap between germline ends came to 13 bases. This CDR3 has 15 residues. The germline V gene encodes CDR1 MDHEN and CDR2 SYDVKM. CDR3 sequence (DNA): TGTGCCAGCAGTTCCCCCGGCGGAAACTCCTACGAGCAGTACTTC. It translates to CASSSPGGNSYEQYF.

This clone was detected only a few times. V is TRBV27 and J is TRBJ2-3; TRBD1 might be the D (6 bases). Germline-derived CDR1 and CDR2 are MNHEY and SMNVEV (reference sequence). The CDR3 runs 15 residues. V was shortened by 5 bases and J by 2 bases, with 14 bases between the two germline ends. CDR3 in DNA: TGTGCCAGCAGTGGGGGCGCGGAGACCACAGATACGCAGTATTTT. It translates to CASSGGAETTDTQYF.

This rearrangement joins TRBV27 to TRBJ2-7; D is perhaps TRBD2 (7 bases). This CDR3 region has 14 residues. Germline V gene lookup returns CDR1 MNHEY and CDR2 SMNVEV (reference sequence). V gave up 2 bases and J gave up 2 bases, with 10 bases separating them. CDR3 coding DNA: TGTGCCAGCAGTTTAGCGGGGGCCGCCTACGAGCAGTACTTC. It specifies CASSLAGAAYEQYF.

V gene TRBV19 combines with J gene TRBJ1-1; TRBD1 might be the D (5 bases). CDR3 length: 13 residues. CDR1 is LNHDA, CDR2 SQIVND, per germline (reference sequence). V lost 0 bases and J 9 bases, leaving 11 bases between the germline ends. CDR3 nucleotide sequence: TGTGCCAGTAGTATAGACAGGGAGGGTCAAGCTTTCTTT. It is translated as CASSIDREGQAFF.

The genes are TRBV7-8 and TRBJ2-7, with D uncertain. There are 14 residues in the CDR3. Germline loops: CDR1 SGHVS, CDR2 FQNEAQ. Trimming pared 0 bases from V and 1 base from J, leaving 7 bases between. Here the CDR3 reads CASSLAVLSYEQYF. The CDR3 DNA is TGTGCCAGCAGCTTAGCGGTTCTATCCTACGAGCAGTACTTC.

The V call is TRBV29-1, the J call TRBJ2-5, with 10 positions matching TRBD2. In germline, CDR1 is SQVTM, CDR2 ANQGSEA. This CDR3 is built from 14 residues. The V and J ends lost 6 bases and 3 bases, in that order; junction bases with no gene match: 7. The CDR3 region is CSVTPGLAEETQYF. The CDR3 nucleotides read TGCAGCGTGACCCCTGGACTAGCGGAAGAGACCCAGTACTTC.

The chain carries TRBV4-1 and TRBJ1-2, with TRBD1 identical over 8 bases. V was clipped by 0 bases and J by 7 bases; unmatched bases: 7. CDR1 is MGHRA and CDR2 is YSYEKL in the germline V gene. The CDR3 consists of 15 residues. The CDR3 region is CASSQDPRTGPGYTF. CDR3 in DNA: TGCGCCAGCAGCCAAGATCCGAGGACAGGGCCTGGCTACACCTTC.

V gene TRBV27 combines with J gene TRBJ1-1; unclear D gene. V was pared by 8 bases and J by 0 bases, with 7 bases between. The CDR3 extends over 12 amino acids. CDR1 MNHEY and CDR2 SMNVEV come from the germline V gene (reference sequence). CDR3 nucleotides: TGTGCCAGCGGCCCAGTGAACACTGAAGCTTTCTTT. It codes for CASGPVNTEAFF.

This clone was detected only once. This sequence joins TRBV12-5 and TRBJ2-2; 7 bases align to TRBD1. The CDR3 runs to 15 residues. Trimming took 7 bases from V and 4 from J; bases not matched to a gene: 9. Germline assignment: CDR1 LGHNT and CDR2 FRNRAP. The CDR3 sequence is CASASGTVGTGELFF. In nucleotides, the CDR3 is TGTGCTAGTGCCTCCGGGACAGTGGGCACCGGGGAGCTGTTTTTT.